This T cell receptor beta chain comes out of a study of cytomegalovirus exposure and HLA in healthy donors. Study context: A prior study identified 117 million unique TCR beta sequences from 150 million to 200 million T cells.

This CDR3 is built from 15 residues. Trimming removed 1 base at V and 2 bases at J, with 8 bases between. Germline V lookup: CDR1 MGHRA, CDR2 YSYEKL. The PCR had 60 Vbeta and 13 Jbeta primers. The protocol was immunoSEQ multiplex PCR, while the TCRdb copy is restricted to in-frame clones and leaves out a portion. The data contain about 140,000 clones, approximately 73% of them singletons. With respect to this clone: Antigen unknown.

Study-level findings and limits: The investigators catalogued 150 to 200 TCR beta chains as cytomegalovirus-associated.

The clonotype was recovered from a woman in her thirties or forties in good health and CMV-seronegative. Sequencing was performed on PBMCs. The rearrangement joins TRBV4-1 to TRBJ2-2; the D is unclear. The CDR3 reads CASSQGHLNTGELFF. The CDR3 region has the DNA TGCGCCAGCAGCCAAGGACACCTCAACACCGGGGAGCTGTTTTTT.